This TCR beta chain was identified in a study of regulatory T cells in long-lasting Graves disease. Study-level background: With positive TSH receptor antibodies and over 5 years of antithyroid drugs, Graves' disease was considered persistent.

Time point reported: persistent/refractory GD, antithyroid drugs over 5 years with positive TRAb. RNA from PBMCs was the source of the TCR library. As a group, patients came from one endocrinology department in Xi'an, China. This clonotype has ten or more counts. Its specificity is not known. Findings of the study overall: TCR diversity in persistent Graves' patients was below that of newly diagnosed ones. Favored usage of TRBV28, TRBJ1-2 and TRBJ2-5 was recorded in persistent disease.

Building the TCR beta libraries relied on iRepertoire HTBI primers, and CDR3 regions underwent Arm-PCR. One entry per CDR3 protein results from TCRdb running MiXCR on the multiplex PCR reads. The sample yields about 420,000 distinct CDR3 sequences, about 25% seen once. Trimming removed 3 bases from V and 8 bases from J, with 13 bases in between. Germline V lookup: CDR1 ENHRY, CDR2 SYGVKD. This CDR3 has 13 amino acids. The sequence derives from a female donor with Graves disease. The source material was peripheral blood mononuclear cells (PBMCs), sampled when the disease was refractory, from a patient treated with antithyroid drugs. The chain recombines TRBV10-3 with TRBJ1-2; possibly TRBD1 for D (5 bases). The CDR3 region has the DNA TGTGCCATCAGTGAAGGGACCCCGGAGGGCTACACCTTC. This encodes CAISEGTPEGYTF.